This entry concerns a single T cell receptor beta chain. The data were obtained in a study of shared T cell receptors in the human thymus. Here immunoSEQ multiplex PCR was the method, and the copy in TCRdb shows in-frame clones only, minus some. The sample consists of about 610,000 clones, roughly 90% of them appearing once. V lost 5 bases, J lost 2 bases, and 11 bases stayed unmatched. CDR1 is LGHNA, CDR2 YNFKEQ, per germline. The CDR3 has 17 residues. These data were likewise used in another study, on human thymus T cells. That report adds: Healthy Finnish infants undergoing corrective surgery for congenital heart defects were used as donors. Thymus pieces cut out during corrective heart surgery were the tissue that was used. The authors found apparently biased V and J gene usage in thymic and blood repertoires. Related research described thymic repertoires that were highly overlapping among unrelated individuals.

Sequencing was performed on thymocytes. This rearrangement joins TRBV4-2 to TRBJ2-1; 8 nucleotides match TRBD2. The clonotype originates from a boy less than two years old with a congenital heart defect. The CDR3 sequence is CASSSQGLVRPYNEQFF. CDR3 DNA sequence: TGTGCCAGCAGCTCCCAGGGACTAGTCAGACCCTACAATGAGCAGTTCTTC.